Listed below are T cell receptor beta chains from one sample, sequenced in a study of cytomegalovirus exposure and HLA in healthy donors. Generated by immunoSEQ multiplex PCR, the TCRdb table keeps only in-frame clones and is missing some. Counted here are roughly 150,000 clones, around 80% occurring once; the ten biggest clones make up less than 3%. Source material: PBMCs. The source of these receptors is a female donor in good health and CMV-seronegative. The CDR3 runs from the conserved cysteine through the conserved F or W. D genes are given only for firm matches. The size field is filled for only some rows; it gives once, few, many or a size class.

v_call: TRBV30; j_call: TRBJ1-5; clone_size: -; d_call: -; cdr3_aa: CAWSYGDNNQPQHF; cdr3_nt: TGTGCCTGGAGTTATGGGGACAACAATCAGCCCCAGCATTTT
v_call: TRBV27; j_call: TRBJ1-1; clone_size: -; d_call: -; cdr3_aa: CASSLQGSTEAFF; cdr3_nt: TGTGCCAGCAGTTTGCAGGGTAGTACTGAAGCTTTCTTT
v_call: TRBV19; j_call: TRBJ2-2; clone_size: -; d_call: -; cdr3_aa: CASSISLGLSTGELFF; cdr3_nt: TGTGCCAGTAGTATAAGTCTAGGACTTAGCACCGGGGAGCTGTTTTTT
v_call: TRBV19; j_call: TRBJ1-5; clone_size: -; d_call: TRBD1; cdr3_aa: CASSFGTGPNQPQHF; cdr3_nt: TGTGCCAGTAGTTTCGGGACAGGGCCCAATCAGCCCCAGCATTTT
v_call: TRBV9; j_call: TRBJ2-3; clone_size: -; d_call: TRBD1; cdr3_aa: CASSQGDGPTDTQYF; cdr3_nt: TGTGCCAGCAGCCAGGGGGACGGCCCCACAGATACGCAGTATTTT
v_call: TRBV7-9; j_call: TRBJ2-7; clone_size: -; d_call: -; cdr3_aa: CASSLGVAGASSSYEQYF; cdr3_nt: TGTGCCAGCAGCTTAGGAGTGGCGGGGGCCTCTAGCTCCTACGAGCAGTACTTC
v_call: TRBV6-5; j_call: TRBJ1-5; clone_size: -; d_call: -; cdr3_aa: CASSYTSGGGQPQHF; cdr3_nt: TGTGCCAGCAGTTACACCTCGGGGGGGGGACAGCCCCAGCATTTT
v_call: TRBV18; j_call: TRBJ2-3; clone_size: once; d_call: TRBD2; cdr3_aa: CASQTSGGADTQYF; cdr3_nt: TGTGCCAGCCAGACTAGCGGGGGCGCGGATACGCAGTATTTT
v_call: TRBV29-1; j_call: TRBJ1-4; clone_size: -; d_call: TRBD1; cdr3_aa: CSVETGILEKLFF; cdr3_nt: TGCAGCGTTGAGACAGGGATATTAGAAAAACTGTTTTTT
v_call: TRBV28; j_call: TRBJ2-5; clone_size: -; d_call: TRBD2; cdr3_aa: CASTPASAGDETQYF; cdr3_nt: TGTGCCAGCACTCCCGCCAGCGCGGGAGACGAGACCCAGTACTTC
v_call: TRBV4-2; j_call: TRBJ2-1; clone_size: -; d_call: -; cdr3_aa: CASSQDSDYNEQFF; cdr3_nt: TGTGCCAGCAGCCAAGATTCAGACTACAATGAGCAGTTCTTC
v_call: TRBV6-1; j_call: TRBJ1-6; clone_size: -; d_call: TRBD1; cdr3_aa: CASRPGQGRSPLHF; cdr3_nt: TGTGCCAGCAGACCGGGACAGGGGAGATCACCCCTCCACTTT
v_call: TRBV30; j_call: TRBJ2-3; clone_size: once; d_call: TRBD2; cdr3_aa: CAWSVDSGGGTDTQYF; cdr3_nt: TGTGCCTGGAGTGTGGATAGCGGGGGGGGCACAGATACGCAGTATTTT
v_call: TRBV4-1; j_call: TRBJ1-3; clone_size: -; d_call: -; cdr3_aa: CASSQAGTLGGNTIYF; cdr3_nt: TGCGCCAGCAGCCAAGCCGGGACATTGGGAGGAAACACCATATATTTT
v_call: TRBV5-1; j_call: TRBJ2-7; clone_size: -; d_call: TRBD2; cdr3_aa: CASSYYSSGASYEQYF; cdr3_nt: TGCGCCAGCTCCTACTACTCTAGCGGAGCCTCCTACGAGCAGTACTTC
v_call: TRBV5-5; j_call: TRBJ2-5; clone_size: -; d_call: TRBD2; cdr3_aa: CASSLFGGLATKETQYF; cdr3_nt: TGTGCCAGCAGCTTGTTCGGAGGACTAGCGACAAAAGAGACCCAGTACTTC
v_call: TRBV27; j_call: TRBJ2-1; clone_size: -; d_call: TRBD1; cdr3_aa: CASSLAPGQGAGSNEQFF; cdr3_nt: TGTGCCAGCAGTCTAGCACCGGGACAGGGGGCAGGTTCCAATGAGCAGTTCTTC
v_call: TRBV4-2; j_call: TRBJ2-2; clone_size: -; d_call: -; cdr3_aa: CASSQEGGAADTGELFF; cdr3_nt: TGTGCCAGCAGCCAAGAAGGAGGAGCGGCGGACACCGGGGAGCTGTTTTTT
v_call: TRBV29-1; j_call: TRBJ1-6; clone_size: once; d_call: -; cdr3_aa: CSTSLQGIGSPLHF; cdr3_nt: TGCAGCACCAGCCTGCAGGGGATTGGTTCACCCCTCCACTTT
v_call: TRBV9; j_call: TRBJ2-5; clone_size: -; d_call: TRBD2; cdr3_aa: CASSVGSGGPGRETQYF; cdr3_nt: TGTGCCAGCAGCGTAGGAAGCGGGGGGCCTGGGAGGGAGACCCAGTACTTC
v_call: TRBV7-3; j_call: TRBJ2-3; clone_size: few; d_call: -; cdr3_aa: CASSLGVSRGADTQYF; cdr3_nt: TGTGCCAGCAGCTTAGGGGTCTCACGGGGAGCAGATACGCAGTATTTT
v_call: TRBV6-1; j_call: TRBJ2-7; clone_size: -; d_call: TRBD1; cdr3_aa: CASKPGQALYEQYF; cdr3_nt: TGTGCCAGCAAGCCGGGACAGGCGCTCTACGAGCAGTACTTC
v_call: TRBV15; j_call: TRBJ1-1; clone_size: -; d_call: -; cdr3_aa: CATSYMNTEAFF; cdr3_nt: TGTGCCACCAGTTACATGAACACTGAAGCTTTCTTT
v_call: TRBV7-2; j_call: TRBJ1-6; clone_size: -; d_call: TRBD1; cdr3_aa: CASSFSGGPPLHF; cdr3_nt: TGTGCCAGCAGCTTCTCAGGGGGACCACCCCTCCACTTT
v_call: TRBV5-1; j_call: TRBJ1-1; clone_size: -; d_call: TRBD1; cdr3_aa: CASSREQGRTEAFF; cdr3_nt: TGCGCCAGCAGCCGTGAACAGGGGAGGACTGAAGCTTTCTTT
v_call: TRBV19; j_call: TRBJ2-5; clone_size: -; d_call: TRBD2; cdr3_aa: CASSRRTSGRGETQYF; cdr3_nt: TGTGCCAGTAGTAGGCGGACTAGCGGGAGAGGAGAGACCCAGTACTTC